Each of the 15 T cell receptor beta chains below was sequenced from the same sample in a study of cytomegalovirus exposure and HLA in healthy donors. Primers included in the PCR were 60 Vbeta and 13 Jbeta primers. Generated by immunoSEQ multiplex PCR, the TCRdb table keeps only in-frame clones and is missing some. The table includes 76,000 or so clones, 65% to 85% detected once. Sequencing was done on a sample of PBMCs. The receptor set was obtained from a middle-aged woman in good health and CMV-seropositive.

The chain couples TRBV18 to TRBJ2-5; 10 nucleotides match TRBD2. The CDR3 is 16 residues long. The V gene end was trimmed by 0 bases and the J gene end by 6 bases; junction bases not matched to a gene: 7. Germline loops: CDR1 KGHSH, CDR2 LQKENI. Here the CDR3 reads CASSPPSSGGAKTQYF. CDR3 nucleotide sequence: TGTGCCAGCTCACCACCGTCCAGCGGGGGGGCGAAGACCCAGTACTTC. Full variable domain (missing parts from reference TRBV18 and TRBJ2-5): NAGVMQNPRHLVRRRGQEARLRCSPMKGHSHVYWYRQLPEEGLKFMVYLQKENIIDESGMPKERFSAEFPKEGPSILRIQQVVRGDSAAYFCASSPPSSGGAKTQYFGPGTRLLVL.

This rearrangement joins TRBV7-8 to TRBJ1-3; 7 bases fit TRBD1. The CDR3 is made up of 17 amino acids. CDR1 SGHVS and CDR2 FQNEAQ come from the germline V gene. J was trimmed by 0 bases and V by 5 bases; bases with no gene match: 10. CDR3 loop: CASSPWAGQSSGNTIYF. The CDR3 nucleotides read TGTGCCAGCAGCCCCTGGGCGGGACAGAGCTCTGGAAACACCATATATTTT.

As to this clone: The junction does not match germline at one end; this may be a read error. CDR3 DNA sequence: TGCGCCAGCAGCCTTACACAGGGAATACTGCACTTC. Its translation is CASSLTQGILHF. The gene calls are TRBV4-1 and TRBJ2-7; D might be TRBD1 (6 bases). Germline values: CDR1 MGHRA, CDR2 YSYEKL. The CDR3 contains 12 residues.

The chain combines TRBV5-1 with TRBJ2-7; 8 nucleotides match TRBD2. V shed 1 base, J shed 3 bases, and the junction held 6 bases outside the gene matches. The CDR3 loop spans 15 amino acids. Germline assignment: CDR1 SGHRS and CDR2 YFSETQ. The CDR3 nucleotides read TGCGCCAGCAGCTTGTTTGGGACTAGTGACTACGAGCAGTACTTC. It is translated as CASSLFGTSDYEQYF.

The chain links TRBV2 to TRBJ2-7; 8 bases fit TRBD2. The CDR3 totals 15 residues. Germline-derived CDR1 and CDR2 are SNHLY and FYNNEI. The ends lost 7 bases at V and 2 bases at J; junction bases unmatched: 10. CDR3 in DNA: TGTGCCAGCATACCCCGGCTAGCGGGCCCCTACGAGCAGTACTTC. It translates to CASIPRLAGPYEQYF.

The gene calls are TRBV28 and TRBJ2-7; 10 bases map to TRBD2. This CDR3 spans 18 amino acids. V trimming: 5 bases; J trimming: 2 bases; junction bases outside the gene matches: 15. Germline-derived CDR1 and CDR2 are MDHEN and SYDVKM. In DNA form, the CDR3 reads TGTGCCAGCAGTCCCGAACACCATAGCGGGAGGTCCCCCTACGAGCAGTACTTC. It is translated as CASSPEHHSGRSPYEQYF.

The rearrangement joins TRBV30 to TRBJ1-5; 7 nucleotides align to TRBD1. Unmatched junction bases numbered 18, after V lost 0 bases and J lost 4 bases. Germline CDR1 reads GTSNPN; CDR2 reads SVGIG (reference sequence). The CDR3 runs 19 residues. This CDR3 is CAWSVPRDSVIFANQPQHF. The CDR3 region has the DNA TGTGCCTGGAGTGTCCCCCGGGACAGTGTAATATTTGCAAATCAGCCCCAGCATTTT.

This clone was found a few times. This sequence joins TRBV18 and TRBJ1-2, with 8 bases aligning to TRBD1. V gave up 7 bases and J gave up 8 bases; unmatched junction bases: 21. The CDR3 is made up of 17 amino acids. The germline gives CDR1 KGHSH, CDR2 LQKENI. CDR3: CASLPEGQDHIPRGYTF. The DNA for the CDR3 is TGTGCCAGCTTGCCGGAGGGACAGGACCATATCCCACGGGGCTACACCTTC.

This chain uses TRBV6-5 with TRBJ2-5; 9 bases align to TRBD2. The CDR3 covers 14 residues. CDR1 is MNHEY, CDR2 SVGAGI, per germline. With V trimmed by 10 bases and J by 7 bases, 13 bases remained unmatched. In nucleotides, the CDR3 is TGTGCCACCGGGATGACTAGCGGCAGGGCGACCCAGTACTTC. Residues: CATGMTSGRATQYF.

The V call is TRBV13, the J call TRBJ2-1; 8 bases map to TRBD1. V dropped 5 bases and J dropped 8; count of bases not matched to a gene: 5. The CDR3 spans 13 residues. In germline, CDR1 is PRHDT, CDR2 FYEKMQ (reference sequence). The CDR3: CASSPPTGDEQFF. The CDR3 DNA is TGTGCCAGCAGCCCCCCGACAGGGGATGAGCAGTTCTTC.

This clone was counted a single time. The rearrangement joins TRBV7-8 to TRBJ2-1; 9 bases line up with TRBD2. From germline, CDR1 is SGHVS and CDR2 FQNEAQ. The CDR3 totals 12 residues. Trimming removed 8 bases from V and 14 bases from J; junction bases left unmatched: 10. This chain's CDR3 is CASAIAGATEFF. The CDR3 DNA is TGTGCCAGCGCGATAGCGGGAGCGACGGAGTTCTTC.

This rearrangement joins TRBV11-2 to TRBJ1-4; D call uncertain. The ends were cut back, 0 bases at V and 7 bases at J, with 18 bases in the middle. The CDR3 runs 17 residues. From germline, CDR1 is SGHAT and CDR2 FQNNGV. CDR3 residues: CASSLDSMAGSAEKLFF. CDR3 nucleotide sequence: TGTGCCAGCAGCTTAGATTCAATGGCAGGTTCGGCTGAAAAACTGTTTTTT.

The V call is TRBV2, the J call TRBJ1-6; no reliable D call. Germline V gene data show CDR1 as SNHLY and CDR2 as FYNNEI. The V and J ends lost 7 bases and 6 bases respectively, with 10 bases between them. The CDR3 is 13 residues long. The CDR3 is CASTKEPNSPLHF. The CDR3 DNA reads TGTGCCAGCACAAAAGAGCCTAATTCACCCCTCCACTTT.

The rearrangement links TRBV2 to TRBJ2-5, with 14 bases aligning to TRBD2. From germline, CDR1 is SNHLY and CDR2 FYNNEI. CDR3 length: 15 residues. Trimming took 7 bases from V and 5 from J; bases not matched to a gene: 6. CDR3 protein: CASTRLAGGQETQYF. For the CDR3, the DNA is TGTGCCAGCACCCGACTAGCGGGGGGGCAGGAGACCCAGTACTTC.

The CDR3 DNA reads TGTGCCAGCAGCTTAGACGGGTCCAATGAGCAGTTCTTC. Translating gives CASSLDGSNEQFF. V is TRBV7-9 and J is TRBJ2-1; no reliable D call. The CDR3 sequence is 13 residues long. CDR1 SEHNR and CDR2 FQNEAQ come from the germline V gene (reference sequence). V lost 1 base, J lost 6 bases, and 7 bases lay in between.